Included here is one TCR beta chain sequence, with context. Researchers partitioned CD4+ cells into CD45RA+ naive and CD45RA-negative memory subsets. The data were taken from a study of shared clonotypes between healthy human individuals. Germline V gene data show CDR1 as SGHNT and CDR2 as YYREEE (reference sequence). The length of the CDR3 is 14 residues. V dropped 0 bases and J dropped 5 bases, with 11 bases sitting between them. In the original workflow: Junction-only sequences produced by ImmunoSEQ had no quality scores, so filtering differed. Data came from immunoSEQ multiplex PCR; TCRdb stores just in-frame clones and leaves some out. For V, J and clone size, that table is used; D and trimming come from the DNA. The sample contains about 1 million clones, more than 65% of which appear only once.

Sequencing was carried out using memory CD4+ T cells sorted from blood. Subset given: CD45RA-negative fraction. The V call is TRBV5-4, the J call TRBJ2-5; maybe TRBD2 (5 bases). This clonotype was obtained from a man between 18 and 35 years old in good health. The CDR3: CASSLASLWETQYF. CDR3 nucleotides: TGTGCCAGCAGCTTGGCTAGCCTCTGGGAGACCCAGTACTTC.